These 2 T cell receptor beta chains came from one sample sequenced in a study of identical twins. One entry per CDR3 protein results from TCRdb running MiXCR on the 5' RACE reads. The sample consists of 500,000 to 650,000 distinct CDR3 sequences, around 22% of them appearing once. This same sample was also taken into another study, of yellow fever vaccine responses in identical twins.

Source material: CD4+ T cells sorted from blood. These receptors were collected from a woman between 18 and 29 years old in good health.

V gene TRBV28 combines with J gene TRBJ2-2; no definite D call. V was shortened by 8 bases and J by 4 bases, with 11 bases between the two germline ends. The CDR3 extends over 13 amino acids. Per germline, CDR1 MDHEN and CDR2 SYDVKM. Written as DNA, the CDR3 is TGTGCCAGCGAAGTAAGACCCACCGGGGAGCTGTTTTTT. Encoded protein: CASEVRPTGELFF.

A single count supports this clonotype. The rearrangement joins TRBV20-1 to TRBJ2-1, with D possibly being TRBD1 or TRBD2 (5 bases each). CDR3 length equals 15 residues. Trimming pared 2 bases from V and 5 bases from J, leaving 16 bases between. The germline gives CDR1 DFQATT, CDR2 SNEGSKA (reference sequence). Here the CDR3 DNA reads TGCAGTGCTAGACCACCGGGACGGAAAAACAATGAGCAGTTCTTC. Translation gives CSARPPGRKNNEQFF.